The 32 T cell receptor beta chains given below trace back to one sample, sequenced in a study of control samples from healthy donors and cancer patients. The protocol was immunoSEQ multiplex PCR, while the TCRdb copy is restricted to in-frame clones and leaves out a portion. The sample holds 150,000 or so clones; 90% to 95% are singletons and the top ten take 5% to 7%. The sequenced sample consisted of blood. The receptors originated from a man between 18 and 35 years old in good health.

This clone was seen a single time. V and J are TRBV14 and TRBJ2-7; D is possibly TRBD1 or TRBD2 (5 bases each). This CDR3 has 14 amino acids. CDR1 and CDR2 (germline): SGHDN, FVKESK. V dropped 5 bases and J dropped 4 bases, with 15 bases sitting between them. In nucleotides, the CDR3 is TGTGCCAGCAGCACCGGGACGGTGGAATACGAGCAGTACTTC. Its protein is CASSTGTVEYEQYF.

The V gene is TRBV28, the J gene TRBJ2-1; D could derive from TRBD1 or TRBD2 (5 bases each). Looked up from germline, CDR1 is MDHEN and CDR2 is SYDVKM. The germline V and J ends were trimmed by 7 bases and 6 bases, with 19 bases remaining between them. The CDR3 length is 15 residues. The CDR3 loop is CASTTHGAEGNEQFF. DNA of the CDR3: TGTGCCAGCACCACCCACGGGGCCGAGGGCAATGAGCAGTTCTTC.

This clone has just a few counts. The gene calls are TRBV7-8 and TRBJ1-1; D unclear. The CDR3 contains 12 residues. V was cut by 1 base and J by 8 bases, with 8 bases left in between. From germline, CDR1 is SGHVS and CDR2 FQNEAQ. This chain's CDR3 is CASSLVAEEAFF. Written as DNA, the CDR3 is TGTGCCAGCAGCTTAGTGGCAGAAGAAGCTTTCTTT.

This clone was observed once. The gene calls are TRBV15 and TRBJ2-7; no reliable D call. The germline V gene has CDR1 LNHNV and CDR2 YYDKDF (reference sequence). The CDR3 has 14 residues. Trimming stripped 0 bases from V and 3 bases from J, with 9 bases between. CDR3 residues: CATSRDLAGYEQYF. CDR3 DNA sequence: TGTGCCACCAGCAGAGATTTGGCCGGCTACGAGCAGTACTTC.

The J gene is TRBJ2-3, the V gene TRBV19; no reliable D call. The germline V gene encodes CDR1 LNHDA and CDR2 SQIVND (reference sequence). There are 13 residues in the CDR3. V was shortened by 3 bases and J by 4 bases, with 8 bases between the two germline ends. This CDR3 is CASSIWGPDTQYF. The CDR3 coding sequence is TGTGCCAGTAGTATCTGGGGTCCAGATACGCAGTATTTT.

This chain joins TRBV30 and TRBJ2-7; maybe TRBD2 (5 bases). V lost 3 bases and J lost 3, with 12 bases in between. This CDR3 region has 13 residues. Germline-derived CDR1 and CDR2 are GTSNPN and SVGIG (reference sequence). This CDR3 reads CAWSKRAGYEQYF. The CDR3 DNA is TGTGCCTGGAGCAAACGGGCGGGCTACGAGCAGTACTTC.

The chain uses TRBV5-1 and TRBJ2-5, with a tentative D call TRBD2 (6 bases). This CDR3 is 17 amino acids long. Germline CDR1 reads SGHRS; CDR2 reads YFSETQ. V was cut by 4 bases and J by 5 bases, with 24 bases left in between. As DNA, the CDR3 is TGCGCCAGCAGCGCCCTCGATCCAGGACCGAGCGGGGAGACCCAGTACTTC. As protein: CASSALDPGPSGETQYF.

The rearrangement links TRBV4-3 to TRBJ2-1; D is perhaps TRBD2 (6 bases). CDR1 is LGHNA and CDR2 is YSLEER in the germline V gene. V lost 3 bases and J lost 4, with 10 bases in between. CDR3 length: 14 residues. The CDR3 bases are TGCGCCAGCAGCCAGGGGGACTTTTACAATGAGCAGTTCTTC. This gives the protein CASSQGDFYNEQFF.

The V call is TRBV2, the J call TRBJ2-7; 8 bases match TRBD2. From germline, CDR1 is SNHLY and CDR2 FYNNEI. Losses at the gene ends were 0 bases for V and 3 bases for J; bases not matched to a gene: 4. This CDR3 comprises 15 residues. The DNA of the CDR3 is TGTGCCAGCAGTGAAGCGACGGGAGGGTTCTACGAGCAGTACTTC. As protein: CASSEATGGFYEQYF.

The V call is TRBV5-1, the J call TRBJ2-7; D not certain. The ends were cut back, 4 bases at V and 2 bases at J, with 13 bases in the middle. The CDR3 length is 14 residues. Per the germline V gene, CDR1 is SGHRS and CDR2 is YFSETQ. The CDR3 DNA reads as TGCGCCAGCAGCCAACCGACAAACCCCTACGAGCAGTACTTC. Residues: CASSQPTNPYEQYF.

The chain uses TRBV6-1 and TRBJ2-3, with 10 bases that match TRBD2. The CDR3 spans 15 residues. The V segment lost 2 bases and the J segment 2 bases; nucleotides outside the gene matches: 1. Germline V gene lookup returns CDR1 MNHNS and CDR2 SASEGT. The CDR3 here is CASSELAGVTDTQYF. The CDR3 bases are TGTGCCAGCAGTGAACTAGCGGGGGTCACAGATACGCAGTATTTT.

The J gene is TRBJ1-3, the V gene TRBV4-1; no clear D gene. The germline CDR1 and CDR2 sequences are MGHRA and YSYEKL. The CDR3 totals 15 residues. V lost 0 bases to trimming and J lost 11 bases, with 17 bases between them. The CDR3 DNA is TGCGCCAGCAGCCAAGATACGGGCCTTTCTTCTGCCATATATTTT. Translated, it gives CASSQDTGLSSAIYF.

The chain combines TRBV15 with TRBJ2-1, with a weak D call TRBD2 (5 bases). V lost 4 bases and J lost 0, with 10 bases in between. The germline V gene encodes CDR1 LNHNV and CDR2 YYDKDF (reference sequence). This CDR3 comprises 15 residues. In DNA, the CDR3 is TGTGCCACCAGCACCCGGCGGGTCTCCTACAATGAGCAGTTCTTC. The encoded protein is CATSTRRVSYNEQFF.

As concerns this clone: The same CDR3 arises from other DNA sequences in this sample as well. This CDR3 reads CASSWNTEAFF. Here the CDR3 DNA reads TGTGCCAGCAGCTGGAACACTGAAGCTTTCTTT. This sequence joins TRBV7-9 and TRBJ1-1; D uncertain. Germline lookup yields CDR1 SEHNR and CDR2 FQNEAQ (reference sequence). The CDR3 has 11 amino acids. The V gene lost 4 bases and the J gene lost 1 base, with 1 base spanning the gap.

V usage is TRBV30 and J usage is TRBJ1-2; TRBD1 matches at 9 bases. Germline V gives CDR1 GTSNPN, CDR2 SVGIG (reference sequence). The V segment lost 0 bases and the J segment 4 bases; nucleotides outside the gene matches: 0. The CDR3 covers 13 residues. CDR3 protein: CAWSVDRGYGYTF. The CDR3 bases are TGTGCCTGGAGTGTGGACAGGGGCTATGGCTACACCTTC. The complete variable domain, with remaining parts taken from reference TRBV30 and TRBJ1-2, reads SQTIHQWPATLVQPVGSPLSLECTVEGTSNPNLYWYRQAAGRGLQLLFYSVGIGQISSEVPQNLSASRPQDRQFILSSKKLLLSDSGFYLCAWSVDRGYGYTFGSGTRLTVV.

CDR3 protein: CASSLEGLAEDNEQFF. For the CDR3, the DNA is TGTGCCAGCAGCTTAGAGGGACTAGCGGAGGACAATGAGCAGTTCTTC. This sequence joins TRBV13 and TRBJ2-1, with 11 bases fitting TRBD2. This CDR3 is 16 amino acids long. The germline V gene encodes CDR1 PRHDT and CDR2 FYEKMQ (reference sequence). The V segment lost 1 base and the J segment 5 bases; nucleotides outside the gene matches: 4.

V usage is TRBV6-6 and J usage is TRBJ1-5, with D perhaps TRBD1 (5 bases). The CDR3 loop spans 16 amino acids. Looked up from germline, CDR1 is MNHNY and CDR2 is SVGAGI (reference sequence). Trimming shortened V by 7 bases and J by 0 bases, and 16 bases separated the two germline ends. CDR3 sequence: CASKSSGPNSNQPQHF. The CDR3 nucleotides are TGTGCCAGCAAGTCGTCAGGGCCCAATAGCAATCAGCCCCAGCATTTT.

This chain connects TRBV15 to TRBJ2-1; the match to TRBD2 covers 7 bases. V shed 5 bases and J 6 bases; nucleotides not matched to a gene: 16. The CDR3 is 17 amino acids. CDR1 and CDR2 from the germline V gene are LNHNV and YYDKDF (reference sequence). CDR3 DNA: TGTGCCACCAGCGGAAGAGCAAGCGGGGTCAAGGGCAATGAGCAGTTCTTC. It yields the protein CATSGRASGVKGNEQFF.

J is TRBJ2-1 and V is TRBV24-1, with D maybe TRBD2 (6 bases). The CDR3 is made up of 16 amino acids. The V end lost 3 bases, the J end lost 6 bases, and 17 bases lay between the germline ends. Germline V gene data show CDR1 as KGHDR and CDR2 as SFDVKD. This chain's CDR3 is CATSDGTAGLSNEQFF. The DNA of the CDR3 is TGTGCCACCAGTGATGGGACGGCGGGACTGAGCAATGAGCAGTTCTTC.

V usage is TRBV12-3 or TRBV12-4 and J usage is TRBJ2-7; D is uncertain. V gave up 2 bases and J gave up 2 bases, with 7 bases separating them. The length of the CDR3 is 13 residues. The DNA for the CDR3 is TGTGCCAGCAGTTTAACAGCCCCCTACGAGCAGTACTTC. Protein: CASSLTAPYEQYF.

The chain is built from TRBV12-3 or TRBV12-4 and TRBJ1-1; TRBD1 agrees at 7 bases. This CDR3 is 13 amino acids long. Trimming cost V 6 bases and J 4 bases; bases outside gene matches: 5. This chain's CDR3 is CASSHAGGTEAFF. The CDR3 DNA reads TGTGCCAGCAGCCACGCAGGGGGCACTGAAGCTTTCTTT.

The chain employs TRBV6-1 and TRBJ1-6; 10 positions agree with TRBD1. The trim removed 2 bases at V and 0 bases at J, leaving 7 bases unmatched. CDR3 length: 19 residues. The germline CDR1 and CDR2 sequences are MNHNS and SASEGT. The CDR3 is CASSERGGQGSSYNSPLHF. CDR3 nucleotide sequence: TGTGCCAGCAGTGAAAGGGGGGGACAGGGGAGCTCCTATAATTCACCCCTCCACTTT.

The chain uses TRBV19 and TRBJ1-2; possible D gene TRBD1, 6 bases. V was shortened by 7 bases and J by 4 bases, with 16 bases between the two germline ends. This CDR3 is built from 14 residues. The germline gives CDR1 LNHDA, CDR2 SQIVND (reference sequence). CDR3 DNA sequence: TGTGCCAGTACCCCCTTGGGGACATTCTATGGCTACACCTTC. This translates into CASTPLGTFYGYTF.

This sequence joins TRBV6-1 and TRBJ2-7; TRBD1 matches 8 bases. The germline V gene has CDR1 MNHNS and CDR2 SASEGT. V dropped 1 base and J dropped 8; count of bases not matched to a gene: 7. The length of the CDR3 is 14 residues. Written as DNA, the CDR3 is TGTGCCAGCAGTGAAGGGGCAGGGGGCGGGAAGCAGTACTTC. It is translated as CASSEGAGGGKQYF.

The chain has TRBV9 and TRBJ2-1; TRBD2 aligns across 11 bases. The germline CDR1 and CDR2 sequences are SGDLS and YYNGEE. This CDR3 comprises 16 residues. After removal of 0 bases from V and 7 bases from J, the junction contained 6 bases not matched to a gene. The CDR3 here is CASSVDPSGRRNEQFF. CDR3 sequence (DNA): TGTGCCAGCAGCGTAGACCCTAGCGGGAGGCGGAATGAGCAGTTCTTC. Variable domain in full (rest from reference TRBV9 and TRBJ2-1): DSGVTQTPKHLITATGQRVTLRCSPRSGDLSVYWYQQSLDQGLQFLIQYYNGEERAKGNILERFSAQQFPDLHSELNLSSLELGDSALYFCASSVDPSGRRNEQFFGPGTRLTVL.

CDR3 sequence (DNA): TGCGCCAGCAGCCAACCTAGTGGGGGAGGGCCTAATGAAAAACTGTTTTTT. Amino acids: CASSQPSGGGPNEKLFF. The chain couples TRBV4-1 to TRBJ1-4, with D possibly being TRBD1 (5 bases). This CDR3 spans 17 amino acids. The germline V gene has CDR1 MGHRA and CDR2 YSYEKL. V gave up 2 bases and J gave up 3 bases, with 16 bases separating them.

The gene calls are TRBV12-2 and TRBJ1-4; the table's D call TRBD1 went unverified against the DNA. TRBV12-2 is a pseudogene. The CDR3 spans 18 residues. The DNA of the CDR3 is TGTGCAAGTCGCCACCGACAGGGGGAGCCTATACTTAATGAAAAACTGTTTTTT. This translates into CASRHRQGEPILNEKLFF.

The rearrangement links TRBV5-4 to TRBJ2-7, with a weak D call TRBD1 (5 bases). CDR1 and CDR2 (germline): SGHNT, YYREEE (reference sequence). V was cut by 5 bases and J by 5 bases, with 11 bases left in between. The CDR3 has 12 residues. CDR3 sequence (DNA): TGTGCCAGCAGTCCCGCAGGGAACGAGCAGTACTTC. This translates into CASSPAGNEQYF.

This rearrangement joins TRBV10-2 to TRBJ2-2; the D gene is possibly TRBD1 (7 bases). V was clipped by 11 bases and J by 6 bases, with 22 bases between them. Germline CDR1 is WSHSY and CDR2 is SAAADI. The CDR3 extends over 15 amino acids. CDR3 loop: CASEGRQGGPGELFF. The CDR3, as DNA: TGCGCCTCGGAAGGGCGGCAGGGGGGTCCCGGGGAGCTGTTTTTT.

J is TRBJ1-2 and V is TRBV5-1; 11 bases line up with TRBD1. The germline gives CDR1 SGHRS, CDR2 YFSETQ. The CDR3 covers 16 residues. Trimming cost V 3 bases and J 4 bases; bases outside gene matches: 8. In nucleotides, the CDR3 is TGCGCCAGCAGCTCTCTTCGGACAGGGGGCGTCTATGGCTACACCTTC. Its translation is CASSSLRTGGVYGYTF.

The CDR3 reads CAISDYGDLNEQFF. As DNA, the CDR3 is TGTGCCATCAGTGATTACGGGGACTTAAATGAGCAGTTCTTC. The chain is built from TRBV10-3 and TRBJ2-1; possible D gene TRBD2, 6 bases. Trimming stripped 3 bases from V and 7 bases from J, with 13 bases between. Looked up from germline, CDR1 is ENHRY and CDR2 is SYGVKD. This CDR3 region has 14 residues.

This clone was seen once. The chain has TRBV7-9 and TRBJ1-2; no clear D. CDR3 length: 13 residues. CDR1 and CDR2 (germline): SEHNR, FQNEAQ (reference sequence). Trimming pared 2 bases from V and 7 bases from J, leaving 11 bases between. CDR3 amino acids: CASSLNEAGGYTF. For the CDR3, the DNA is TGTGCCAGCAGCTTAAATGAGGCAGGTGGCTACACCTTC.